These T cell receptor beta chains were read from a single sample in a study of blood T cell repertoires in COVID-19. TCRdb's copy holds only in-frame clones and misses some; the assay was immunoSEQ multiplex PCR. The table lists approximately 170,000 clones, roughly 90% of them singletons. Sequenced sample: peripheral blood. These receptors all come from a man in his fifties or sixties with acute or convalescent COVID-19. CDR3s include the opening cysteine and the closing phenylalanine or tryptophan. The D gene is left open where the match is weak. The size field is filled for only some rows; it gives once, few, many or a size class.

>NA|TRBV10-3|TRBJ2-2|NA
TGTGCCATCAGGGGGGCAGTCACCGGGGAGCTGTTTTTT
CAIRGAVTGELFF
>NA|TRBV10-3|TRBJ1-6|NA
TGTGCCACGTTAACCGGGACATGGAATTCACCCCTCCACTTT
CATLTGTWNSPLHF
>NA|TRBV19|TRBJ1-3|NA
TGTGCCAGTAAGAGGAGCTCTGGAAACACCATATATTTT
CASKRSSGNTIYF
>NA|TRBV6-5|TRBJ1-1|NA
TGTGCCAGCAGAACAGCCCGTGGCAGCAACACTGAAGCTTTCTTT
CASRTARGSNTEAFF
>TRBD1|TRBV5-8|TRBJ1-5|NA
TGTGCCAGCAGCTTGGGATCCTACAGGGGTGGGAATCAGCCCCAGCATTTT
CASSLGSYRGGNQPQHF
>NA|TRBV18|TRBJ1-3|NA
TGTGCCAGCTCACCCCAGGGAAACACCATATATTTT
CASSPQGNTIYF
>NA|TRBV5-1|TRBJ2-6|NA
TGCGCCAGCAGCCCAGCAGGGGTAGAAGGGGCCAACGTCCTGACTTTC
CASSPAGVEGANVLTF
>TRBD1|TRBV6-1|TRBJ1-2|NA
TGTGCCAGCAGTGAAGGGCAGGGGGCGGGCTACACCTTC
CASSEGQGAGYTF
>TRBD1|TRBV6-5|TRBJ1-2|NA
TGTGCCAGCAGTACGACAGGGGGTAGCTCTGGCTACACCTTC
CASSTTGGSSGYTF
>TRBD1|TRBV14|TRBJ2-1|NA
TGTGCCAGCAGCCAGATCTTTCCGGGACAGGAGCAGTTCTTC
CASSQIFPGQEQFF
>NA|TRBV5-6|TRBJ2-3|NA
TGTGCCAGCAGCTTCCGTGCCCCGCTAGGCACAGATACGCAGTATTTT
CASSFRAPLGTDTQYF
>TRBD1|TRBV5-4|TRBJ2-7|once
TGTGCCAGCAGCTTGACAGGGGGCCCGCGTGGCGAGCAGTACTTC
CASSLTGGPRGEQYF
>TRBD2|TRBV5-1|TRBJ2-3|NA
TGCGCCAGCAGCGTGGGCCAGGCGGGAGTCACAGATACGCAGTATTTT
CASSVGQAGVTDTQYF
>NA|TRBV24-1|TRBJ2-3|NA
TGTGCCACCAGTGATTCCCTGACTAGCACAGATACGCAGTATTTT
CATSDSLTSTDTQYF
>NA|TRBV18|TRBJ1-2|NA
TGTGCCAGCTCTCTCTCTCCAGGCAGGGCAGGGTATGGCTACACCTTC
CASSLSPGRAGYGYTF
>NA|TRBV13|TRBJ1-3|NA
TGTGCCAGCAGCTTAAGACTCCCGGGAGCCGGAAACACCATATATTTT
CASSLRLPGAGNTIYF
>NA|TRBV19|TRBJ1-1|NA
TGTGCCAGTAGTTCCCTCAGGGCAAACACTGAAGCTTTCTTT
CASSSLRANTEAFF
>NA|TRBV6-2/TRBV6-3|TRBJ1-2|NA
TGTGCCAGCAGTTACTCGAGGGTCATGGGGTATGGCTACACCTTC
CASSYSRVMGYGYTF
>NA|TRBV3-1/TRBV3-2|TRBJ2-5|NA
TGTGCCAGCAGCCACCTCGACAGTCAAGAGACCCAGTACTTC
CASSHLDSQETQYF
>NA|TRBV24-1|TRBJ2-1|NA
TGTGCCACCAGTGATTTAGGCAGGGACTACAATGAGCAGTTCTTC
CATSDLGRDYNEQFF
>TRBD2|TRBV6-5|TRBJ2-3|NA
TGTGCCAGCAGTTACTCGGCGGGAGGGCCAGCCGATACGCAGTATTTT
CASSYSAGGPADTQYF
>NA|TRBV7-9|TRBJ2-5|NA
TGTGCCAGCAGCCCGGAGTGGACTAATCAGGAGACCCAGTACTTC
CASSPEWTNQETQYF